A selection of T cell receptor beta chains follows, all from one sample in a study of OX40 agonist ivuxolimab in advanced cancers. Repertoires were generated with immunoSEQ multiplex PCR, while TCRdb's copy carries only in-frame clones and drops some. This table has roughly 51,000 clones, approximately 90% appearing once. The sample was CD4+ or CD8+ T cells sorted from blood, taken in a trial of the OX40 agonist ivuxolimab. The origin of the receptors is an adult with an advanced solid tumor such as melanoma, head and neck, liver or kidney cancer. CDR3s leave out the opening cysteine and the closing phenylalanine or tryptophan.

TRBV18	TRBJ2-7	13	ASSRARQSSYEQY
TRBV29-1	TRBJ1-4	11	SVRTGSGEKLF
TRBV7-9	TRBJ1-3	10	ASRGSGNTIY
TRBV7-8	TRBJ1-4	13	ASSLGQGGNEKLF
TRBV9	TRBJ2-1	15	ASSVELTVSSYNEQF
TRBV6-6	TRBJ2-1	11	ASRGGSDNEQF
TRBV7-2	TRBJ1-2	12	ASSPMPGGYGYT
TRBV9	TRBJ2-7	12	ASSVRGMGNEQY
TRBV28	TRBJ2-3	11	ASSFPVTDTQY
TRBV15	TRBJ1-1	14	ATSIGGRAQNTEAF
TRBV5-6	TRBJ1-3	12	ASSLGALGNTIY
TRBV7-8	TRBJ1-2	11	ASSLNREYGYT
TRBV28	TRBJ1-6	13	ASSQGQGAASPLH
TRBV13	TRBJ1-1	10	ASSSRGTEAF
TRBV10-3	TRBJ2-3	11	AISGRDTDTQY
TRBV6-1	TRBJ1-5	13	ASSLDGSSNQPQH
TRBV5-1	TRBJ1-2	13	ASSLAGTPNYGYT
TRBV6-5	TRBJ2-1	12	ASSYTLAKVEQF
TRBV2	TRBJ2-7	11	ASSATGVREQY
TRBV5-1	TRBJ1-2	12	ASSGDALSYGYT
TRBV5-5	TRBJ2-7	13	ASSFTSGSSYEQY
TRBV11-3	TRBJ2-5	12	ASSSTGGEETQY
TRBV5-1	TRBJ2-6	12	ASGALSGANVLT
TRBV14	TRBJ2-1	12	ASSPRREGVEQF
TRBV19	TRBJ2-3	13	ASRRTSESTDTQY
TRBV19	TRBJ1-5	14	ASSRNRQVSNQPQH
TRBV30	TRBJ1-1	13	AWRDSGTGGREAF
TRBV5-6	TRBJ2-3	17	ASSLVVAGGLGSTDTQY
TRBV15	TRBJ1-2	11	ATSTTGLYGYT
TRBV11-2	TRBJ1-2	13	ASSPETGPNYGYT
TRBV6-1	TRBJ1-5	12	AGRPTGGPQPQH
TRBV5-1	TRBJ1-1	16	ASSRGTANFNMNTEAF